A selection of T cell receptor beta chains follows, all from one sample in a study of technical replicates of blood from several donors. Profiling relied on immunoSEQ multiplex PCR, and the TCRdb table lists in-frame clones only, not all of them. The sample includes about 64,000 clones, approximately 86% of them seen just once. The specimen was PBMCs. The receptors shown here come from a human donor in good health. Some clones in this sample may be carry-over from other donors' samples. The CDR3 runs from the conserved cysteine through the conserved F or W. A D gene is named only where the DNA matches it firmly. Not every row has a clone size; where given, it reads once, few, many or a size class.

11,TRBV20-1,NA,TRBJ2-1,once,TGCAGTGCTTACAGGGTCGGCGAGCAGTTCTTC,CSAYRVGEQFF
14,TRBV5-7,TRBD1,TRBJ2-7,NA,TGTGCCAGCAGCTTGGGGGACAGGTTCTACGAGCAGTACTTC,CASSLGDRFYEQYF
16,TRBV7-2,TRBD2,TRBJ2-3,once,TGTGCCAGCAGCTCGGTAGCGGGGGTTAGCACAGATACGCAGTATTTT,CASSSVAGVSTDTQYF
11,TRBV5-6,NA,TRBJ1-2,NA,TGTGCCAGCAGTCGGAACTATGGCTACACCTTC,CASSRNYGYTF
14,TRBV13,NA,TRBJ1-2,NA,TGTGCCAGCAGCCCTGGACAGCAGAACTATGGCTACACCTTC,CASSPGQQNYGYTF
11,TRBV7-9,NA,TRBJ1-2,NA,TGTGCCAGCAGCTTGTTCTACGGCTACACCTTC,CASSLFYGYTF
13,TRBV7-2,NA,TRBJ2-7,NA,TGTGCCAGCAGCTTTACAGGGTTCTCCGAGCAGTACTTC,CASSFTGFSEQYF
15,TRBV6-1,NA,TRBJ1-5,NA,TGTGCCAGCAGTGAAGCTTCCCTAAGCAATCAGCCCCAGCATTTT,CASSEASLSNQPQHF
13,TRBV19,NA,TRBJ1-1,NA,TGTGCCAGTAGTCCCCGCGGGAACACTGAAGCTTTCTTT,CASSPRGNTEAFF
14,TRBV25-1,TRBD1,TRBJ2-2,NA,TGTGCCAGCAGTCCCGGGACAGGGACCGGGGAGCTGTTTTTT,CASSPGTGTGELFF
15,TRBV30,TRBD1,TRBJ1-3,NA,TGTGCCTGGAGGGACAGGTTTTACTCTGGAAACACCATATATTTT,CAWRDRFYSGNTIYF